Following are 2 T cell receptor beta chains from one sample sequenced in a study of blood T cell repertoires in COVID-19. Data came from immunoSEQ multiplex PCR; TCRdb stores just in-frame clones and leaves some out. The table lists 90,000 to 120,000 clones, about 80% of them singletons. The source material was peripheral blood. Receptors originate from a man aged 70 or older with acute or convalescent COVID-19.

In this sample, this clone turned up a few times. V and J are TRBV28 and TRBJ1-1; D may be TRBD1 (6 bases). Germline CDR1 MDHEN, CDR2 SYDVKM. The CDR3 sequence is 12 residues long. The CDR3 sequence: CAWGGLNTEAFF. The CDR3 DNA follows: TGTGCATGGGGGGGGCTGAACACTGAAGCTTTCTTT.

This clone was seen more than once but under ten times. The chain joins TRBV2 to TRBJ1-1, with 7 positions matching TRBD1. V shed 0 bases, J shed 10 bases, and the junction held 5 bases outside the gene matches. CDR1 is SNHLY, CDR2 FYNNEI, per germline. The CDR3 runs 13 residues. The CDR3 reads CASSEAYRGSAFF. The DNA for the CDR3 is TGTGCCAGCAGTGAAGCGTACAGGGGATCAGCTTTCTTT.